The T cell receptor beta chain under discussion was sequenced for a study of blood T cell repertoires in COVID-19. The protocol was immunoSEQ multiplex PCR, while the TCRdb copy is restricted to in-frame clones and leaves out a portion. The sample lists around 77,000 clones; about 76% were seen once. V shed 3 bases, J shed 6 bases, and the junction held 7 bases outside the gene matches. Germline CDR1 SGHNT, CDR2 YYREEE (reference sequence). This CDR3 is 15 amino acids long. This clonotype was sampled from a woman of 80 years or more with active or convalescent COVID-19. The sequenced sample was peripheral blood. The gene calls are TRBV5-4 and TRBJ2-7; the match to TRBD2 covers 12 bases. CDR3 residues: CASSYPSGGAPEQYF. DNA for the CDR3: TGTGCCAGCAGCTACCCTAGCGGGGGGGCTCCCGAGCAGTACTTC.